This record concerns one T cell receptor beta chain sequence. What it recognizes is unknown. When sampled, the donors appeared nominally healthy, though they likely had unrecorded immune exposures. This entry is derived from a study of cytomegalovirus exposure and HLA in healthy donors. The germline V gene encodes CDR1 MNHEY and CDR2 SVGAGI. V lost 2 bases, J lost 5 bases, and 5 bases stayed unmatched. The CDR3 totals 15 residues. Primers: 60 Vbeta forward and 13 Jbeta reverse. Sequenced by immunoSEQ multiplex PCR; TCRdb stores in-frame clones only, minus some. The data show 100,000 to 150,000 clones, 75% to 85% seen once. Study conclusions and caveats: Specificity for CMV antigens was confirmed in vitro for a few of the CMV-associated chains. The only immune exposure information that was available was CMV serostatus. Associated with cytomegalovirus, according to the listing, were 170 or so TCR beta chains.

This rearrangement joins TRBV6-5 to TRBJ1-1; 10 nucleotides line up with TRBD1. Sequenced sample: PBMCs. The source is a man between 50 and 59 years old in good health and CMV-seronegative. The CDR3 DNA reads as TGTGCCAGCAGTTACGCCGGGACAGGGGTAACTGAAGCTTTCTTT. Translating it yields CASSYAGTGVTEAFF.